The 18 T cell receptor beta chains in this list originate from one sample, sequenced in a study of CD8+CD57+ T cells in acquired aplastic anemia. TCR beta VDJ and CDR3 profiling used genomic DNA as template. TCRdb analysed the reads with MiXCR anew, one entry per CDR3 protein. The table records 100,000 to 150,000 distinct CDR3 sequences, 48% of them present only once. The sample was sorted CD4+, CD8+, or CD8+CD57+ T cells (not recorded which) from PBMCs. All receptors derive from a human donor in good health, serving as a control.

This clonotype was observed a handful of times. The V call is TRBV24-1, the J call TRBJ1-2; 11 nucleotides match TRBD1. Germline CDR1 is KGHDR and CDR2 is SFDVKD. V gave up 3 bases and J gave up 4 bases; unmatched junction bases: 3. CDR3 length: 15 amino acids. CDR3 region: CATSDGTGGFYGYTF. CDR3 in DNA: TGTGCCACCAGTGATGGGACAGGGGGTTTCTATGGCTACACCTTC.

This clonotype has only a few counts. Because it lacks the conserved phenylalanine or tryptophan at the end, this CDR3 is likely a read error. The chain carries TRBV5-1 and TRBJ2-7; no reliable D call. Deletions cut 0 bases from V and 2 bases from J, with 12 bases between. This CDR3 region has 15 residues. Per the germline V gene, CDR1 is SGHRS and CDR2 is YFSETQ. The CDR3 here is CASSLVTISTYEQYS. CDR3 in DNA: TGCGCCAGCAGCTTGGTCACCATTAGCACCTACGAGCAGTACTCC.

This chain uses TRBV9 with TRBJ1-4, with TRBD1 identical over 8 bases. V lost 3 bases and J lost 7; bases outside the gene matches: 5. Germline CDR1 reads SGDLS; CDR2 reads YYNGEE. The CDR3 contains 14 residues. CDR3 sequence (DNA): TGTGCCAGCAGCGCTACAGGGGGTGGTGAAAAACTGTTTTTT. The encoded protein is CASSATGGGEKLFF. The full variable domain, completed using reference TRBV9 and TRBJ1-4, is DSGVTQTPKHLITATGQRVTLRCSPRSGDLSVYWYQQSLDQGLQFLIQYYNGEERAKGNILERFSAQQFPDLHSELNLSSLELGDSALYFCASSATGGGEKLFFGSGTQLSVL.

The chain carries TRBV29-1 and TRBJ1-6; D is undetermined. Germline lookup yields CDR1 SQVTM and CDR2 ANQGSEA. CDR3 length: 13 amino acids. The V gene lost 4 bases and the J gene lost 8 bases, with 12 bases spanning the gap. The CDR3 coding sequence is TGCAGCGTTGGGGTTACTCGCGATTCACCCCTCCACTTT. Translating gives CSVGVTRDSPLHF.

This clonotype appeared a few times. The chain employs TRBV29-1 and TRBJ2-1; D remains ambiguous. CDR1 and CDR2 (germline): SQVTM, ANQGSEA. The V gene lost 3 bases and the J gene lost 5 bases, with 11 bases spanning the gap. The CDR3 covers 13 residues. The chain's CDR3 is CSVDVGQNNEQFF. As DNA, the CDR3 is TGCAGCGTTGATGTCGGCCAGAACAATGAGCAGTTCTTC.

This clonotype came up many times. This rearrangement joins TRBV4-2 to TRBJ2-3, with TRBD2 matching 12 bases. CDR1 LGHNA and CDR2 YNFKEQ come from the germline V gene. This CDR3 has 16 residues. V shed 3 bases and J 7 bases; nucleotides not matched to a gene: 8. CDR3 amino acids: CASSHPTSGGQNTQYF. The CDR3, as DNA: TGTGCCAGCAGCCATCCAACTAGCGGGGGGCAGAATACGCAGTATTTT.

This clonotype has a count of ten or more. Here the CDR3 DNA reads TGTGCCAGCAGCCTAAAGGACAGGTACCGGGCGTTCTTC. Translating gives CASSLKDRYRAFF. V is TRBV7-9 and J is TRBJ2-1; 7 positions match TRBD1. V was clipped by 5 bases and J by 15 bases; unmatched bases: 13. CDR1 and CDR2 (germline): SEHNR, FQNEAQ (reference sequence). The CDR3 runs 13 residues.

This clonotype has more than one count but fewer than ten. The chain links TRBV5-1 to TRBJ1-3; 9 bases are a match to TRBD1. The junction had 17 bases not matched to a gene; V was cut back by 4 bases and J by 3 bases. CDR1 and CDR2 from the germline V gene are SGHRS and YFSETQ. The CDR3 sequence is 19 residues long. CDR3 nucleotide sequence: TGCGCCAGCAGCCCGCCCACCCTCTCGGGACAGGGAGGTGGAAACACCATATATTTT. Its protein is CASSPPTLSGQGGGNTIYF.

The genes are TRBV19 and TRBJ2-7; D uncertain. V dropped 9 bases and J dropped 1 base, with 13 bases sitting between them. Germline CDR1 is LNHDA and CDR2 is SQIVND (reference sequence). This CDR3 spans 13 amino acids. The chain's CDR3 is CASSLAESYEQYF. For the CDR3, the DNA is TGTGCCAGCAGTCTGGCCGAGTCCTACGAGCAGTACTTC.

This clonotype was counted at least ten times. The chain uses TRBV7-8 and TRBJ2-1; D might be TRBD2 (7 bases). V lost 11 bases and J lost 7, with 18 bases in between. In germline, CDR1 is SGHVS, CDR2 FQNEAQ. The length of the CDR3 is 13 residues. CDR3 coding DNA: TGTGCCGGTGGGGGGGGCTTTATTAATGAGCAGTTCTTC. Residues: CAGGGGFINEQFF.

Many counts were recorded for this clonotype. The chain combines TRBV20-1 with TRBJ1-3, with 7 positions matching TRBD1. Unmatched junction bases numbered 10, after V lost 2 bases and J lost 0 bases. Germline assignment: CDR1 DFQATT and CDR2 SNEGSKA (reference sequence). There are 17 residues in the CDR3. CDR3 bases: TGCAGTGCTAGACCTTCGGGACAGCTTTTCTCTGGAAACACCATATATTTT. It translates to CSARPSGQLFSGNTIYF.

The chain uses TRBV10-3 and TRBJ2-2; 8 bases are a match to TRBD2. This CDR3 is 16 amino acids long. V lost 7 bases to trimming and J lost 2 bases; unmatched junction nucleotides: 9. CDR1 and CDR2 (germline): ENHRY, SYGVKD. CDR3 nucleotides: TGTGCCATCACCTTCACGGGAGGGTTTAACACCGGGGAGCTGTTTTTT. Its translation is CAITFTGGFNTGELFF.

The V gene is TRBV2, the J gene TRBJ2-2, with TRBD1 identical over 7 bases. CDR1 and CDR2 from the germline V gene are SNHLY and FYNNEI. The CDR3 covers 16 residues. The J segment lost 0 bases and the V segment lost 6 bases, leaving 7 bases of the junction unmatched. The CDR3, as DNA: TGTGCCAGCAGCCCCCTGGACAGGACGAACACCGGGGAGCTGTTTTTT. Amino acids: CASSPLDRTNTGELFF.

For this clonotype: Germline and junction disagree at one end, which may indicate a read error. The J gene is TRBJ1-5, the V gene TRBV19; possible D gene TRBD1, 5 bases. Germline V gene sequence: CDR1 LNHDA, CDR2 SQIVND (reference sequence). The CDR3 has 13 residues. CDR3 in amino acids: CASREDPDQPQHF. CDR3 nucleotide sequence: TGTGCCAGCAGGGAGGACCCGGATCAACCCCAGCATTTT.

This clonotype was picked up many times. This chain connects TRBV20-1 to TRBJ2-3, with D possibly matching TRBD2 (5 bases). Trimming left V 5 bases short and J 5 bases short, with 14 bases between. The CDR3 length is 13 residues. Germline assignment: CDR1 DFQATT and CDR2 SNEGSKA (reference sequence). CDR3 nucleotides: TGCAGTGCTGACCCGAGGGTAGAAGATACGCAGTATTTT. It is translated as CSADPRVEDTQYF.

This chain uses TRBV3-1 with TRBJ2-1; 8 nucleotides line up with TRBD2. V dropped 1 base and J dropped 9; count of bases not matched to a gene: 17. Germline V CDR1 and CDR2: LGHDT, YNNKEL (reference sequence). The CDR3 extends over 18 amino acids. The CDR3: CASSQAPLDGGANGEQFF. DNA for the CDR3: TGTGCCAGCAGCCAAGCCCCCCTAGACGGGGGGGCTAATGGTGAGCAGTTCTTC.

In its sample, this clonotype was seen once. This chain links TRBV6-2 or TRBV6-3 with TRBJ2-7, with TRBD1 matching 7 bases. V lost 7 bases, J lost 0 bases, and 6 bases stayed unmatched. Per the germline V gene, CDR1 is MNHEY and CDR2 is SVGEGT. This CDR3 has 14 residues. For the CDR3, the DNA is TGTGCCAGCAACAGACGACAGGGCTCCTACGAGCAGTACTTC. This encodes CASNRRQGSYEQYF.

The chain employs TRBV7-8 and TRBJ1-1; D might be TRBD1 (5 bases). This CDR3 is 14 amino acids long. The V end lost 1 base, the J end lost 7 bases, and 13 bases lay between the germline ends. Germline CDR1 SGHVS, CDR2 FQNEAQ. The CDR3 here is CASSLEVQGGEAFF. CDR3 nucleotide sequence: TGTGCCAGCAGCTTAGAAGTGCAGGGAGGTGAAGCTTTCTTT.